A selection of T cell receptor beta chains follows, all from one sample in a study of tissue T cells after allogeneic stem cell transplantation. This table comes from immunoSEQ multiplex PCR, and its TCRdb copy is limited to in-frame clones, with some not included. The sample has roughly 2,900 clones, 72% seen once; the top ten hold around 17%. The sample here was colon tissue, taken at autopsy. The receptors were sampled from a male patient at least 60 years old with steroid-refractory graft-versus-host disease after an allogeneic stem cell transplant. Some of the T cells may derive from the graft donor. Both conserved end residues are part of each CDR3. A D gene is named only where the DNA matches it firmly. Some rows mark clone size as missing; the rest say once, few, many or name a class of expanded clone.

-	few	TRBV7-9	TRBJ1-1	TGTGCCAGCAGCCGTGGGGTTACGGGCACTGAAGCTTTCTTT	CASSRGVTGTEAFF
-	few	TRBV27	TRBJ2-3	TGTGCCAGCAGTTCCCCGACAGCCACAGATACGCAGTATTTT	CASSSPTATDTQYF
-	-	TRBV29-1	TRBJ2-7	TGCAGCGTTGAAGATTTTACGGATTCCTACGAGCAGTACTTC	CSVEDFTDSYEQYF
TRBD2	-	TRBV3-1/TRBV3-2	TRBJ2-7	TGTGCCAGCAGCATAGGACTAGCCTACGAGCAGTACTTC	CASSIGLAYEQYF
TRBD2	-	TRBV20-1	TRBJ2-7	TGCAGTGCTAGTCTTCTAGCGGGGGTAGAAGGCGAGCAGTACTTC	CSASLLAGVEGEQYF
-	-	TRBV30	TRBJ1-5	TGTGCCTGGAAGGCGACACATCATAGCAATCAGCCCCAGCATTTT	CAWKATHHSNQPQHF
-	-	TRBV12-3/TRBV12-4	TRBJ1-1	TGTGCCAGCAGCAAACAGGTGAACACTGAAGCTTTCTTT	CASSKQVNTEAFF
TRBD1	-	TRBV28	TRBJ1-2	TGTGCCAGCAGTTTAGCCTACAGGGGTGTTGGTAGTGGCTACACCTTC	CASSLAYRGVGSGYTF
TRBD2	-	TRBV25-1	TRBJ2-3	TGTGCCAGCAGTCCCGCTAGCGGTACGCAGTATTTT	CASSPASGTQYF
TRBD2	-	TRBV19	TRBJ2-1	TGTGCCAGTAGTATGACTAGCGGGGGTCGGAATGAGCAGTTCTTC	CASSMTSGGRNEQFF
-	once	TRBV19	TRBJ2-3	TGTGCCAGTAGTATCCAGGTTGAGGGAGATACGCAGTATTTT	CASSIQVEGDTQYF
-	few	TRBV23-1	TRBJ1-5	TGCGCCAGCAGTCAATCTGAATCTTATAGCAATCAGCCCCAGCATTTT	CASSQSESYSNQPQHF
TRBD2	-	TRBV19	TRBJ2-3	TGTGCCAGTACCGTCACCCCCGGCCAACGGGGGGGGCCCACAGATACGCAGTATTTT	CASTVTPGQRGGPTDTQYF
-	large	TRBV4-1	TRBJ1-3	TGCGCCAGCAGCCAAGTTATGGGGGCGTCGGGAAACACCATATATTTT	CASSQVMGASGNTIYF
TRBD2	-	TRBV4-1	TRBJ2-5	TGCGCCAGCAGCCGTAATAGCGGGGGGGCCTTTTTAGGAAACCAAGAGACCCAGTACTTC	CASSRNSGGAFLGNQETQYF
-	-	TRBV9	TRBJ2-2	TGTGCCAGCAGCCGTAATCTTGAAGACACCGGGGAGCTGTTTTTT	CASSRNLEDTGELFF
-	once	TRBV28	TRBJ1-2	TGTGCCAGCAGTCTCTATGGCTACACCTTC	CASSLYGYTF
-	-	TRBV2	TRBJ1-5	TGTGCCAGCAGTGAACCGAATCAGCCCCAGCATTTT	CASSEPNQPQHF
-	-	TRBV10-3	TRBJ1-1	TGTGCCATGGGGGCAGGAATGAACACTGAAGCTTTCTTT	CAMGAGMNTEAFF
TRBD1	-	TRBV30	TRBJ1-2	TGTGCCTGGAGTGTTCTCGGCAGGGGGGTTGGCTACACCTTC	CAWSVLGRGVGYTF
-	-	TRBV20-1	TRBJ2-5	TGCAGTGCTAAGGGGGGAGAGACCCAGTACTTC	CSAKGGETQYF
-	-	TRBV2	TRBJ1-1	TGTGCCAGCAGGTCCACCCCTGGGAACACTGAAGCTTTCTTT	CASRSTPGNTEAFF
TRBD1	-	TRBV7-2	TRBJ1-5	TGTGCCAGCACTCTGGGGACAGCCAATCAGCCCCAGCATTTT	CASTLGTANQPQHF
TRBD2	few	TRBV3-1/TRBV3-2	TRBJ2-3	TGTGCCAGCAGCCAAGAGTCTAGCGGGGGTGCAGATACGCAGTATTTT	CASSQESSGGADTQYF
-	-	TRBV28	TRBJ2-7	TGTGCCAGCAGTTTATCACCCCCTCCCTACGAGCAGTACTTC	CASSLSPPPYEQYF
-	-	TRBV12-3/TRBV12-4	TRBJ1-1	TGTGCCAGCAGTTCCATTTCTGAAGCTTTCTTT	CASSSISEAFF
-	-	TRBV19	TRBJ2-1	TGTGCCAGTACCGCCCGGGGAGGGGGCGCCCACAATGAGCAGTTCTTC	CASTARGGGAHNEQFF
TRBD1	-	TRBV28	TRBJ1-1	TGTGCCAGCAGTTTTGGCAGGGGGAATAGGAACACTGAAGCTTTCTTT	CASSFGRGNRNTEAFF
-	-	TRBV7-9	TRBJ1-5	TGTGCCAGCAGCCAAACGGGGGGTCCCTATAGCAATCAGCCCCAGCATTTT	CASSQTGGPYSNQPQHF
-	once	TRBV5-4	TRBJ1-1	TGTGCCAGCAGCTCTGGCAGGGACGTCACTGAAGCTTTCTTT	CASSSGRDVTEAFF
-	few	TRBV4-1	TRBJ2-1	TGCGCCAGCAGCCAAGACACTCGGCAGGGAGGCTATGAGCAGTTCTTC	CASSQDTRQGGYEQFF
-	-	TRBV24-1	TRBJ2-7	TGTGCCACCCCGTTTGCTGGGAGCCCTTACGAGCAGTACTTC	CATPFAGSPYEQYF
-	-	TRBV5-4	TRBJ2-5	TGTGCCAGCAGCCTGGTGGGTTTAGAAATATTCCAAGAGACCCAGTACTTC	CASSLVGLEIFQETQYF
TRBD1	few	TRBV7-2	TRBJ1-1	TGTGCCAGCAGCCAGTGGGACAGATGGAACACTGAAGCTTTCTTT	CASSQWDRWNTEAFF
TRBD1	-	TRBV3-1/TRBV3-2	TRBJ1-6	TGTGCCAGCAGCCGAGACAGGGTGCGATCACCCCTCCACTTT	CASSRDRVRSPLHF
TRBD2	-	TRBV4-2	TRBJ2-1	TGTGCCAGCAGCCGCGGGACTAGCGGGGGGGCCGGAGACAATGAGCAGTTCTTC	CASSRGTSGGAGDNEQFF
-	-	TRBV19	TRBJ1-2	TGTGCCAGTAGTATTCAGGTCGGCTACACCTTC	CASSIQVGYTF
-	few	TRBV25-1	TRBJ1-6	TGTGCCAGCAGGGGGGACACTTTTAATTCACCCCTCCACTTT	CASRGDTFNSPLHF
-	few	TRBV12-3/TRBV12-4	TRBJ2-3	TGTGCCAGCAGTTTATACACCAGGGAGCAGTATTTT	CASSLYTREQYF
-	few	TRBV27	TRBJ2-3	TGTGCCAGCAGCCCCCCAGGGGACTACTCTCGCACAGATACGCAGTATTTT	CASSPPGDYSRTDTQYF
-	once	TRBV7-9	TRBJ2-5	TGTGCCAGCAGCTACGGGTTGGGGGAGACCCAGTACTTC	CASSYGLGETQYF
-	-	TRBV28	TRBJ1-6	TGTGCCAGCAGTTTGGTGTCTCTGACCTATAATTCACCCCTCCACTTT	CASSLVSLTYNSPLHF